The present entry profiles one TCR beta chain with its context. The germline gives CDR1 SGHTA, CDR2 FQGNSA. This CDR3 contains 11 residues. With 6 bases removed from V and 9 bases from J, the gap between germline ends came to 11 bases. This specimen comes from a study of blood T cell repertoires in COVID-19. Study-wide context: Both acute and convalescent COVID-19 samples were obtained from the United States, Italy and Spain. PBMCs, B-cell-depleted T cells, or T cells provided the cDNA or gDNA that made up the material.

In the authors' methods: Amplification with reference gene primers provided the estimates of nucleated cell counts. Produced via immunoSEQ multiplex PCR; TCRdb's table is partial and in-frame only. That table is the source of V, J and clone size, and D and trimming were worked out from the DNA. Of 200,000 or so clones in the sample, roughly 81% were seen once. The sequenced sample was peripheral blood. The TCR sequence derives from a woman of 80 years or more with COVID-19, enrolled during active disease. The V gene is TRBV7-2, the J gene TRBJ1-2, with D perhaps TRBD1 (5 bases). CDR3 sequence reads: CASRDTGRYTF. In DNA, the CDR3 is TGTGCCAGCAGGGATACAGGACGCTACACCTTC.